Below are 19 T cell receptor beta chains sequenced from a single sample in a study of T cells after yellow fever vaccination. TCRdb re-analysed the 5' RACE reads in MiXCR, keeping a single row per CDR3 protein. The table includes approximately 600,000 distinct CDR3 sequences, around an eighth detected once. The sequencing used PBMCs, collected on the day of the yellow fever booster vaccination. The receptors here all came from a man aged 25-40 years who received the YFV17D yellow fever vaccine.

This rearrangement joins TRBV10-3 to TRBJ2-7; D is unclear. This CDR3 has 15 amino acids. Germline CDR1 reads ENHRY; CDR2 reads SYGVKD. The V end lost 0 bases, the J end lost 6 bases, and 15 bases lay between the germline ends. The CDR3 loop is CAISESITPAGEQYF. Here the CDR3 DNA reads TGTGCCATCAGTGAGTCGATTACCCCTGCTGGCGAGCAGTACTTC.

V and J are TRBV27 and TRBJ1-1; D gene unclear. V was cut by 2 bases and J by 4 bases, with 11 bases left in between. Germline values: CDR1 MNHEY, CDR2 SMNVEV (reference sequence). CDR3 size: 14 residues. The CDR3 protein is CASSLAGYTTEAFF. The CDR3 DNA sequence: TGTGCCAGCAGTTTAGCGGGGTATACCACTGAAGCTTTCTTT.

The chain carries TRBV6-2 or TRBV6-3 and TRBJ2-1; TRBD2 matches 9 bases. Unmatched junction bases numbered 4, after V lost 7 bases and J lost 3 bases. The CDR3 contains 14 residues. CDR1 is MNHEY and CDR2 is SVGEGT in the germline V gene. The CDR3 nucleotides are TGTGCCAGCACCCATAGCGGGAGCTACAATGAGCAGTTCTTC. Protein product: CASTHSGSYNEQFF.

The sample holds a few counts of this clonotype. The gene calls are TRBV14 and TRBJ2-7, with D tentatively TRBD2 (6 bases). Germline V lookup: CDR1 SGHDN, CDR2 FVKESK. The CDR3 spans 13 residues. V lost 4 bases and J 6 bases, leaving 13 bases between the germline ends. In DNA form, the CDR3 reads TGTGCCAGCAGCCGAATGGAGGGGCTCGAGCAGTACTTC. Translated, it gives CASSRMEGLEQYF.

The chain has TRBV5-1 and TRBJ1-2; D is uncertain. V lost 3 bases and J 4 bases, leaving 13 bases between the germline ends. CDR1 is SGHRS, CDR2 YFSETQ, per germline. The CDR3 loop spans 14 amino acids. CDR3 residues: CASSSPLTVYGYTF. The CDR3 DNA reads TGCGCCAGCAGCTCCCCATTGACGGTCTATGGCTACACCTTC.

This chain connects TRBV4-2 to TRBJ2-7, with 9 bases fitting TRBD2. J was trimmed by 2 bases and V by 5 bases; bases with no gene match: 10. The CDR3 consists of 16 residues. Germline V CDR1 and CDR2: LGHNA, YNFKEQ. The CDR3 coding sequence is TGTGCCAGCAGCGCCTCAGGGACTAGCTCTACCTACGAGCAGTACTTC. As protein: CASSASGTSSTYEQYF.

This clonotype was observed a handful of times. The J gene is TRBJ2-1, the V gene TRBV7-9, with D hard to call. The germline CDR1 and CDR2 sequences are SEHNR and FQNEAQ (reference sequence). The V end was cut by 5 bases, the J end by 9 bases, with 11 bases between. The CDR3 loop spans 12 amino acids. Here the CDR3 reads CASSRSEFEQFF. CDR3 DNA sequence: TGTGCCAGCAGCCGTTCAGAGTTTGAGCAGTTCTTC.

This chain links TRBV7-2 with TRBJ2-7, with D possibly TRBD1 on 5 matching bases. CDR1 is SGHTA, CDR2 FQGNSA, per germline. The V end lost 8 bases, the J end lost 2 bases, and 19 bases lay between the germline ends. The CDR3 spans 15 residues. CDR3 DNA: TGTGCCAGCCGCAGGGCTAGGGGCTCAACCTACGAGCAGTACTTC. Protein: CASRRARGSTYEQYF.

The chain is built from TRBV7-2 and TRBJ2-1, with 8 nucleotides matching TRBD2. Germline V gives CDR1 SGHTA, CDR2 FQGNSA. V trimming: 5 bases; J trimming: 4 bases; junction bases outside the gene matches: 7. The CDR3 spans 15 residues. The CDR3 DNA reads as TGTGCCAGCAGCGAAGTGGGACTAGGGTACAATGAGCAGTTCTTC. Translation gives CASSEVGLGYNEQFF.

This chain uses TRBV20-1 with TRBJ2-2; possible D gene TRBD2, 5 bases. This CDR3 is built from 15 residues. With 2 bases removed from V and 10 bases from J, the gap between germline ends came to 20 bases. Per germline, CDR1 DFQATT and CDR2 SNEGSKA (reference sequence). The CDR3 loop is CSARKPLPAREELFF. CDR3 sequence (DNA): TGCAGTGCTAGAAAACCCCTCCCCGCGAGGGAGGAGCTGTTTTTT.

V and J are TRBV4-2 and TRBJ2-1; a weak D match, TRBD2 (7 bases). The CDR3 has 19 residues. Germline V gene sequence: CDR1 LGHNA, CDR2 YNFKEQ. The V and J ends lost 3 bases and 4 bases respectively, with 25 bases between them. CDR3: CASSQGGGRAKAGYNEQFF. DNA for the CDR3: TGTGCCAGCAGCCAGGGAGGGGGTCGGGCTAAGGCTGGATACAATGAGCAGTTCTTC.

V and J are TRBV11-2 and TRBJ2-3, with TRBD1 matching 8 bases. The CDR3 loop spans 12 amino acids. V was clipped by 5 bases and J by 11 bases; unmatched bases: 6. Germline V lookup: CDR1 SGHAT, CDR2 FQNNGV. In nucleotides, the CDR3 is TGTGCCAGCAGCGCTCAGGGGGCTGAGCAGTATTTT. Encoded protein: CASSAQGAEQYF.

This clonotype was counted between two and nine times. The chain employs TRBV5-5 and TRBJ1-6; 7 bases are a match to TRBD1. CDR3 length: 15 amino acids. CDR1 is SGHKS, CDR2 YYEKEE, per germline (reference sequence). The J segment lost 9 bases and the V segment lost 5 bases, leaving 11 bases of the junction unmatched. CDR3 coding DNA: TGTGCCAGCAGTCAGGGACAGCCCGAAGTTTCACCCCTCCACTTT. Translated, it gives CASSQGQPEVSPLHF.

This chain joins TRBV12-3 or TRBV12-4 and TRBJ2-7; unclear D gene. Trimming stripped 4 bases from V and 6 bases from J, with 7 bases between. CDR3 length equals 11 residues. CDR3 sequence (DNA): TGTGCCAGCAGTTCGGCCCGCGAGCAGTACTTC. Amino acids: CASSSAREQYF.

The gene calls are TRBV5-1 and TRBJ2-7; TRBD1 matches 7 bases. V lost 4 bases and J lost 5; bases outside the gene matches: 6. The CDR3 sequence is 13 residues long. Germline CDR1 and CDR2: SGHRS and YFSETQ. The CDR3 sequence is CASSPRDRNEQYF. The DNA of the CDR3 is TGCGCCAGCAGCCCCCGGGACAGAAACGAGCAGTACTTC.

The V call is TRBV7-2, the J call TRBJ2-7; 7 positions agree with TRBD2. The CDR3 is 11 amino acids. The germline V gene encodes CDR1 SGHTA and CDR2 FQGNSA. The trim removed 8 bases at V and 4 bases at J, leaving 2 bases unmatched. CDR3 in DNA: TGTGCCAGCTGGGGGGGTTACGAGCAGTACTTC. As protein: CASWGGYEQYF.

Only a few counts were recorded for this clonotype. The rearrangement joins TRBV5-1 to TRBJ2-7, with TRBD2 matching over 11 bases. Germline lookup yields CDR1 SGHRS and CDR2 YFSETQ. The CDR3 has 15 amino acids. V shed 1 base, J shed 3 bases, and the junction held 3 bases outside the gene matches. CDR3 sequence reads: CASSLTSGGFYEQYF. CDR3 DNA sequence: TGCGCCAGCAGCTTGACTAGCGGGGGTTTCTACGAGCAGTACTTC.

This clonotype came up many times. The genes are TRBV7-9 and TRBJ2-3, with D possibly TRBD1 on 6 matching bases. Germline V gene lookup returns CDR1 SEHNR and CDR2 FQNEAQ (reference sequence). V was shortened by 5 bases and J by 7 bases, with 13 bases between the two germline ends. The CDR3 has 13 amino acids. The CDR3 nucleotides are TGTGCCAGCAGCACAGGGACCCTAAATACGCAGTATTTT. This encodes CASSTGTLNTQYF.

This clonotype showed up just a few times. The rearrangement uses TRBV7-8 and TRBJ2-7, with 7 nucleotides matching TRBD2. Unmatched junction bases numbered 6, after V lost 1 base and J lost 6 bases. The germline gives CDR1 SGHVS, CDR2 FQNEAQ. This CDR3 comprises 14 residues. The CDR3 nucleotides read TGTGCCAGCAGCTTAGACGGGAGGTCCCGCGAGCAGTACTTC. Translated: CASSLDGRSREQYF.